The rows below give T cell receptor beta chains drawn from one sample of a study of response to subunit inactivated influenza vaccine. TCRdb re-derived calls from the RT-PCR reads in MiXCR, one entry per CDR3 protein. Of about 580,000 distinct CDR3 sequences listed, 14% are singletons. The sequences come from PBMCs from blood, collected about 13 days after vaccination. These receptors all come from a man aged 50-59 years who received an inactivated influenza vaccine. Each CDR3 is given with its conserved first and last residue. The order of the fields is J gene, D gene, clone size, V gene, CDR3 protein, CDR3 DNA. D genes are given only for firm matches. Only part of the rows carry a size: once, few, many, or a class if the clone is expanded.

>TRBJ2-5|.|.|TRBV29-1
CSVAGGKETQYF
TGCAGCGTTGCAGGGGGGAAAGAGACCCAGTACTTC
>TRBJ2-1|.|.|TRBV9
CASSVATRSYNEQFF
TGTGCCAGCAGCGTAGCAACTAGATCCTACAATGAGCAGTTCTTC
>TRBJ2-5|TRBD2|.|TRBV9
CASSVGDYQETQYF
TGTGCCAGCAGCGTAGGGGACTATCAAGAGACCCAGTACTTC
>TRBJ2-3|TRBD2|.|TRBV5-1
CASSLGGRASDTQYF
TGCGCCAGCAGCTTGGGCGGGAGGGCCTCAGATACGCAGTATTTT
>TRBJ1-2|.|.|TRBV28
CASTLKGRGYGYTF
TGTGCCAGCACCCTTAAGGGGCGCGGCTATGGCTACACCTTC
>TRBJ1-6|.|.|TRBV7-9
CASSPYGTYNSPLHF
TGTGCCAGCAGCCCATACGGCACCTATAATTCACCCCTCCACTTT
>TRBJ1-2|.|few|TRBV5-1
CASSTDRRRANYGYTF
TGCGCCAGCAGCACCGACAGGCGGCGAGCTAACTATGGCTACACCTTC
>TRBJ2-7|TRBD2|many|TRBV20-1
CSAPRPSGGYEQYF
TGCAGTGCTCCCCGGCCTAGCGGAGGCTACGAGCAGTACTTC
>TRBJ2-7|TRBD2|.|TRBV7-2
CASSLRWASGYEQYF
TGTGCCAGCAGCTTAAGGTGGGCTAGCGGTTACGAGCAGTACTTC
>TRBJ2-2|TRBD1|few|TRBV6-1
CASSSQGAGPGELFF
TGTGCCAGCAGCTCACAGGGGGCTGGTCCCGGGGAGCTGTTTTTT
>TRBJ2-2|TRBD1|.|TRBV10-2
CASSGDSSNTGELFF
TGCGCCAGCAGTGGGGACAGCTCGAACACCGGGGAGCTGTTTTTT
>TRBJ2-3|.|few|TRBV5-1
CASSLEIGTDTQYF
TGCGCCAGCAGCTTGGAGATTGGGACAGATACGCAGTATTTT
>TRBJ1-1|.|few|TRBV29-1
CSGYGHNTEAFF
TGCAGCGGTTACGGCCACAACACTGAAGCTTTCTTT
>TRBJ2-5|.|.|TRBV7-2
CASSNHLQETQYF
TGTGCCAGCAGCAACCACCTCCAAGAGACCCAGTACTTC
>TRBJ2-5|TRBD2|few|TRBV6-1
CASSPGLAGGFSETQYF
TGTGCCAGCAGTCCGGGACTAGCGGGAGGGTTTTCCGAGACCCAGTACTTC
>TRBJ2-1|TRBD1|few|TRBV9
CASSVSGGGNEQFF
TGTGCCAGCAGCGTTTCAGGGGGCGGGAATGAGCAGTTCTTC
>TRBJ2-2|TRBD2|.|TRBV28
CASSSKVAGPNTGELFF
TGTGCCAGCAGTTCAAAGGTAGCGGGACCGAACACCGGGGAGCTGTTTTTT
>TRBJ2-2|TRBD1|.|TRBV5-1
CASRRRAGGNTGELFF
TGCGCCAGCAGACGCCGGGCAGGGGGAAACACCGGGGAGCTGTTTTTT
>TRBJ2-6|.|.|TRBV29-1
CSVEVGANVLTF
TGCAGCGTTGAAGTTGGGGCCAACGTCCTGACTTTC
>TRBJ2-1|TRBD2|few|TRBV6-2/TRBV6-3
CASRLAGGINEQFF
TGTGCCAGCAGACTAGCGGGGGGTATTAATGAGCAGTTCTTC
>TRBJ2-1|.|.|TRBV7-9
CASSFTIRGNEQFF
TGTGCCAGCAGCTTTACAATCAGGGGCAATGAGCAGTTCTTC
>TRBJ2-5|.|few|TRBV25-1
CASSEFTGHGGETQYF
TGTGCCAGCAGTGAATTCACAGGGCACGGGGGAGAGACCCAGTACTTC
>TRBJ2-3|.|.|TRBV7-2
CASSRLLVGTTQYF
TGTGCCAGCAGCCGCCTTTTAGTTGGTACGACGCAGTATTTT
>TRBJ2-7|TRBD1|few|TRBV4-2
CASSQDGTGVPYEQYF
TGTGCCAGCAGCCAAGACGGGACAGGGGTCCCCTACGAGCAGTACTTC
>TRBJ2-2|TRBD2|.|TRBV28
CASRGGLATSGELFF
TGTGCCAGCAGGGGCGGACTAGCTACCTCCGGGGAGCTGTTTTTT
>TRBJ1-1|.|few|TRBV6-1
CASSRTAHGTEAFF
TGTGCCAGCAGTCGGACGGCCCATGGTACTGAAGCTTTCTTT
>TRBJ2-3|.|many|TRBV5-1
CASSPLGDYGWDTQYF
TGCGCCAGCAGCCCCCTAGGGGATTACGGTTGGGATACGCAGTATTTT
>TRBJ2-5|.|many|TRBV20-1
CSALPLAGRETQYF
TGCAGTGCGTTACCCTTGGCGGGGAGAGAGACCCAGTACTTC